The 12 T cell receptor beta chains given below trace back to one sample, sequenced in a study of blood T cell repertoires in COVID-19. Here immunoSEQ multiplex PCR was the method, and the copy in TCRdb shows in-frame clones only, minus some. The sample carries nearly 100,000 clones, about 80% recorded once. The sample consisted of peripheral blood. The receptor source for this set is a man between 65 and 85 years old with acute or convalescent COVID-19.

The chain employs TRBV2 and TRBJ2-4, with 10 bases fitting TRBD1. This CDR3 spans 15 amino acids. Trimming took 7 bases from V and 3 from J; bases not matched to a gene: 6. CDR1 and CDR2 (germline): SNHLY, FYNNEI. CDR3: CASKRQGAGKNIQYF. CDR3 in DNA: TGTGCCAGCAAAAGACAGGGGGCTGGCAAAAACATTCAGTACTTC.

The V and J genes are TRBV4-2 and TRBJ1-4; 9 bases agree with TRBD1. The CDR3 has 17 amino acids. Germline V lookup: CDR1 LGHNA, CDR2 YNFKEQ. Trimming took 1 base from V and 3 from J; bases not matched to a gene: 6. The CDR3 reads CASSQGQGESPNEKLFF. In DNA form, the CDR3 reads TGTGCCAGCAGCCAAGGACAGGGGGAGAGTCCTAATGAAAAACTGTTTTTT.

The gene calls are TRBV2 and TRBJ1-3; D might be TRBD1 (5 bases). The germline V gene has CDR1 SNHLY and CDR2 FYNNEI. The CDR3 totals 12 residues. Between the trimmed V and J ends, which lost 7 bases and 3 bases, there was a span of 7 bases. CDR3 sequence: CASTGNGNTIYF. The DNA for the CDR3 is TGTGCCAGCACAGGGAATGGAAACACCATATATTTT.

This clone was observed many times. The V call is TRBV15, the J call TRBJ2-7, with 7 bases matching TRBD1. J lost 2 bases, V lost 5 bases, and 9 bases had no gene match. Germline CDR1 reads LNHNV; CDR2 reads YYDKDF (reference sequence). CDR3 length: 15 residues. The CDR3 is CATSSTGTDAYEQYF. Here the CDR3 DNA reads TGTGCCACCAGCTCAACCGGGACAGATGCCTACGAGCAGTACTTC.

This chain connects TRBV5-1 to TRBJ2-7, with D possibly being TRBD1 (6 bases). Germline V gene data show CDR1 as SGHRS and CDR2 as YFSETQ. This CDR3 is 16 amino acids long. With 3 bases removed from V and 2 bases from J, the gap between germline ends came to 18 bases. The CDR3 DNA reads TGCGCCAGCAGCTCGGGGCTAGGTCAGGGGACCTACGAGCAGTACTTC. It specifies CASSSGLGQGTYEQYF.

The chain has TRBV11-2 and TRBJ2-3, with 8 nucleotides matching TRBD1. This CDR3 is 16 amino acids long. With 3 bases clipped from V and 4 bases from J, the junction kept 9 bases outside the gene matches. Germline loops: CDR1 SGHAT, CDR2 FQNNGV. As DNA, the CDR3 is TGTGCCAGCAGCTTCAGGGGGCAGGGAGATCCAGATACGCAGTATTTT. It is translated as CASSFRGQGDPDTQYF.

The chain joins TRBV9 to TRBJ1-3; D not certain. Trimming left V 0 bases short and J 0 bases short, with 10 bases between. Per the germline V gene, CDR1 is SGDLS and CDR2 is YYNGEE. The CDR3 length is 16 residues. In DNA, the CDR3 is TGTGCCAGCAGCGTAGGGATGAGGAGCTCTGGAAACACCATATATTTT. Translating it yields CASSVGMRSSGNTIYF.

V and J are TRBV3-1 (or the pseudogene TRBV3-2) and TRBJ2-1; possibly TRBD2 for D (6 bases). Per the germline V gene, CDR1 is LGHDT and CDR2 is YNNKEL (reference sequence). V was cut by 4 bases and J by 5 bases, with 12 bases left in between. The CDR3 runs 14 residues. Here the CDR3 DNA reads TGTGCCAGCAGCCCCCGGGGGACTGACAATGAGCAGTTCTTC. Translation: CASSPRGTDNEQFF.

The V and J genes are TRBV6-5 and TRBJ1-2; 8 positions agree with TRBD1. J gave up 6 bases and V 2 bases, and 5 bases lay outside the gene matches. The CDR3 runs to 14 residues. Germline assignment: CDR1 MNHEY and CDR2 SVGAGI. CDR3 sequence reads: CASSYAGGVNGYTF. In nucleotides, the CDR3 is TGTGCCAGCAGTTACGCAGGGGGCGTCAATGGCTACACCTTC.

CDR3 amino acids: CASRLTSAGEKLFF. DNA of the CDR3: TGTGCCAGCAGACTGACAAGTGCGGGTGAAAAACTGTTTTTT. J is TRBJ1-4 and V is TRBV7-9; D not certain. V was pared by 6 bases and J by 7 bases, with 15 bases between. CDR1 SEHNR and CDR2 FQNEAQ come from the germline V gene (reference sequence). The CDR3 spans 14 residues.

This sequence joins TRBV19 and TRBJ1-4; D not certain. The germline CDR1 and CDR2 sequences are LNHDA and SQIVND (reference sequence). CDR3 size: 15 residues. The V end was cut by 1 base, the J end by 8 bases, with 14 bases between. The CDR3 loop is CASSIARGSGEKLFF. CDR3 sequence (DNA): TGTGCCAGTAGTATAGCTCGAGGGTCGGGCGAAAAACTGTTTTTT.

DNA for the CDR3: TGTGCCAGCTCACCAAACGACAGACCCTACGAGCAGTACTTC. The encoded protein is CASSPNDRPYEQYF. V usage is TRBV18 and J usage is TRBJ2-7, with D possibly matching TRBD1 (5 bases). This CDR3 has 14 amino acids. The germline V and J ends were trimmed by 2 bases and 2 bases, with 10 bases remaining between them. Germline V gene lookup returns CDR1 KGHSH and CDR2 LQKENI.